This TCR beta chain was identified during a study of blood T cell repertoires in COVID-19. Study context: The origin of the acute and convalescent COVID-19 samples was the United States, Italy and Spain. The cDNA or gDNA used as material had been derived from T cells, B-cell-depleted T cells, or PBMCs.

This CDR3 is 15 amino acids long. The V gene lost 6 bases and the J gene lost 2 bases, with 16 bases spanning the gap. Germline V gene lookup returns CDR1 MGHDK and CDR2 SYGVNS. How the authors handled the data: Reference gene primer amplification gave estimated nucleated cell counts. Here immunoSEQ multiplex PCR was the method, and the copy in TCRdb shows in-frame clones only, minus some. The DNA was the basis for D and trimming; V, J and clone size are from that table. The sample includes roughly 100,000 clones, 70% to 90% of them seen just once. Sequencing was carried out using peripheral blood. This receptor was taken from a man between 50 and 59 years old with COVID-19, enrolled during active disease. The rearrangement uses TRBV25-1 and TRBJ1-1; D unclear. The CDR3 coding sequence is TGTGCCAGCAGCCCAGGCCAGAGTGTTAACACTGAAGCTTTCTTT. Amino acids: CASSPGQSVNTEAFF.